The clone carrying this T cell receptor beta chain was observed many times. V lost 0 bases and J 0 bases, leaving 9 bases between the germline ends. Germline CDR1 reads DFQATT; CDR2 reads SNEGSKA (reference sequence). The CDR3 covers 14 residues. This entry belongs to a study of response to subunit inactivated influenza vaccine. TCRdb reprocessed the RT-PCR reads with MiXCR, giving one entry per CDR3 protein. The table records more than 550,000 distinct CDR3 sequences, over 9% of them present only once. The sample was also reused in another study, on T cells expressing NK-cell markers. That work contributes: With UMIs, 5'RACE template switching was used to make TCR beta cDNA. Of the CD8+ T cell pool in about 6 donors, about 1.0-7.5% was accounted for by dominant NKG2C+ clonotypes. Whether expanded NKG2C+ T cell clones were HCMV specific stayed uncertain.

Source: PBMCs from blood, taken on the day of vaccination. The TCR was taken from a man aged 45 to 65 who received an inactivated influenza vaccine. The V call is TRBV20-1, the J call TRBJ2-7; D is ambiguous. The CDR3 DNA reads TGCAGTGCTAGAGATTCCAGACACTCCTACGAGCAGTACTTC. It translates to CSARDSRHSYEQYF.